The entry below describes one TCR beta chain. The antigen is not known. This entry belongs to a study of cytotoxic CD8 clonotypes in ibrutinib-treated CLL. Study-wide background: With a range of 6 to 36, the median treatment time before response samples were taken was 12 to 13 months.

Germline CDR1 SNHLY, CDR2 FYNNEI. The CDR3 runs 14 residues. The V end lost 7 bases, the J end lost 3 bases, and 12 bases lay between the germline ends. Study outcomes and limitations: The study found clonality rose at ibrutinib response, then fell toward baseline at progression. Public clonotypes, found uncommonly, either contracted or stayed stable on treatment.

With sequencing, the targeted depth ranged from 1 in 200,000 to 1 in 1 million T cells. Measured with immunoSEQ multiplex PCR; TCRdb has only the in-frame clones, and not every one. The repertoire has 150,000 to 200,000 clones, 81% of them found once; the top ten carry approximately 2%. The chain combines TRBV2 with TRBJ1-4, with D unclear. This TCR came from a human donor with chronic lymphocytic leukemia. Sequencing used PBMCs, obtained after 12 months of ibrutinib treatment. In DNA, the CDR3 is TGTGCCAGCAAGTCGGCAGGACCTAATGAAAAACTGTTTTTT. Its translation: CASKSAGPNEKLFF. The full variable domain, completed using reference TRBV2 and TRBJ1-4, is EPEVTQTPSHQVTQMGQEVILRCVPISNHLYFYWYRQILGQKVEFLVSFYNNEISEKSEIFDDQFSVERPDGSNFTLKIRSTKLEDSAMYFCASKSAGPNEKLFFGSGTQLSVL.